Below are 27 T cell receptor beta chains sequenced from a single sample in a study of CD8 T cells in Susac syndrome. Random hexamers were used to reverse transcribe an amount of about 0.45 to 1 ug RNA. TCRdb re-derived calls from the immunoSEQ multiplex PCR reads in MiXCR, one entry per CDR3 protein. In the table there are over 130,000 distinct CDR3 sequences, around 95% of which are singletons. What was sequenced was CD4+ T cells from PBMCs. The receptors were gathered from a human donor with Susac syndrome.

This clonotype appeared once. The chain couples TRBV12-3 or TRBV12-4 to TRBJ1-6; D unresolved. The ends were cut back, 5 bases at V and 5 bases at J, with 10 bases in the middle. The CDR3 runs 14 residues. CDR3 DNA sequence: TGTGCCAGCAGTGGCGGACTCAATAATTCACCCCTCCACTTT. It specifies CASSGGLNNSPLHF.

This rearrangement joins TRBV9 to TRBJ1-4; TRBD1 agrees at 12 bases. This CDR3 region has 16 residues. J gave up 8 bases and V 3 bases, and 8 bases lay outside the gene matches. From germline, CDR1 is SGDLS and CDR2 YYNGEE. The CDR3 coding sequence is TGTGCCAGCAGCGAGAGGGGGACAGGGGGCATCGAAAAACTGTTTTTT. This sequence encodes CASSERGTGGIEKLFF.

The chain combines TRBV6-4 with TRBJ2-2; 11 bases align to TRBD1. Per the germline V gene, CDR1 is MRHNA and CDR2 is SNTAGT. This CDR3 is built from 15 residues. The ends lost 6 bases at V and 4 bases at J; junction bases unmatched: 4. The CDR3 DNA reads TGTGCCAGCAGCACCGGGACAGGGGGCACCGGGGAGCTGTTTTTT. Protein: CASSTGTGGTGELFF.

V usage is TRBV15 and J usage is TRBJ2-5; no reliable D call. V lost 1 base and J lost 5, with 17 bases in between. This CDR3 region has 16 residues. The germline CDR1 and CDR2 sequences are LNHNV and YYDKDF (reference sequence). The CDR3 DNA is TGTGCCACCAGCAGAGGCGCCCATGTAGGTGGGGAGACCCAGTACTTC. It encodes CATSRGAHVGGETQYF.

The genes are TRBV4-2 and TRBJ2-6; no firm D call. Trimming left V 1 base short and J 0 bases short, with 7 bases between. Germline V CDR1 and CDR2: LGHNA, YNFKEQ. The CDR3 runs to 16 residues. The CDR3 reads CASSQGQTSGANVLTF. The CDR3 nucleotides are TGTGCCAGCAGCCAAGGGCAGACCTCTGGGGCCAACGTCCTGACTTTC.

J is TRBJ2-5 and V is TRBV7-9; D perhaps matches TRBD2 (6 bases). Trimming took off 5 bases at V and 5 bases at J, with 18 bases between the two ends. Germline V gene sequence: CDR1 SEHNR, CDR2 FQNEAQ (reference sequence). This CDR3 region has 15 residues. The CDR3 spells CASSPMGGLLETQYF. DNA for the CDR3: TGTGCCAGCAGCCCAATGGGGGGTCTGTTGGAGACCCAGTACTTC.

The V and J genes are TRBV2 and TRBJ1-5, with TRBD1 as a possible D gene (6 bases). The CDR3 runs 15 residues. Germline CDR1 and CDR2: SNHLY and FYNNEI. The germline V and J ends were trimmed by 1 base and 3 bases, with 10 bases remaining between them. CDR3 amino acids: CASSEEGGYNQPQHF. In DNA form, the CDR3 reads TGTGCCAGCAGTGAAGAGGGGGGCTACAATCAGCCCCAGCATTTT.

The chain combines TRBV10-3 with TRBJ1-6, with unresolved D. The ends were cut back, 11 bases at V and 9 bases at J, with 17 bases in the middle. Germline V gene data show CDR1 as ENHRY and CDR2 as SYGVKD. The CDR3 totals 13 residues. CDR3 coding DNA: TGTGCCCAAGTTTACTTTCGGATTTCACCCCTCCACTTT. Translated, it gives CAQVYFRISPLHF.

The CDR3 bases are TGTGCCAGCAGCTGGTCCGGGACTAGCCCCCTTGAGCAGTACTTC. Translated: CASSWSGTSPLEQYF. The J gene is TRBJ2-7, the V gene TRBV7-9; 9 nucleotides line up with TRBD2. The CDR3 spans 15 residues. The germline gives CDR1 SEHNR, CDR2 FQNEAQ (reference sequence). Trimming took 4 bases from V and 7 from J; bases not matched to a gene: 11.

The chain couples TRBV5-1 to TRBJ1-4; 8 bases are shared with TRBD1. Germline CDR1 is SGHRS and CDR2 is YFSETQ. The CDR3 covers 14 residues. V lost 2 bases to trimming and J lost 7 bases; unmatched junction nucleotides: 4. CDR3 coding DNA: TGCGCCAGCAGCTTCGGACAGGGTGGTGAAAAACTGTTTTTT. Its translation: CASSFGQGGEKLFF.

The chain couples TRBV20-1 to TRBJ2-5; D may be TRBD2 (5 bases). CDR3 length equals 18 residues. The ends were cut back, 3 bases at V and 5 bases at J, with 28 bases in the middle. Germline-derived CDR1 and CDR2 are DFQATT and SNEGSKA (reference sequence). The CDR3 is CSARDPTKSWTRGETQYF. The CDR3 bases are TGCAGTGCTAGGGACCCGACCAAAAGCTGGACCCGCGGGGAGACCCAGTACTTC.

J is TRBJ2-1 and V is TRBV7-9; D ambiguous. There are 14 residues in the CDR3. V dropped 5 bases and J dropped 1 base, with 9 bases sitting between them. Germline V gives CDR1 SEHNR, CDR2 FQNEAQ (reference sequence). Written as DNA, the CDR3 is TGTGCCAGCAGCCCCTTTCGGTCCTACAATGAGCAGTTCTTC. This translates into CASSPFRSYNEQFF.

In its sample, this clonotype was seen once. The J gene is TRBJ2-5, the V gene TRBV5-6, with D perhaps TRBD2 (5 bases). Trimming removed 4 bases from V and 4 bases from J, with 14 bases in between. Germline V lookup: CDR1 SGHDT, CDR2 YYEEEE. The CDR3 is made up of 14 amino acids. In DNA, the CDR3 is TGTGCCAGCAGCCTCCGGCGGGTGACAGAGACCCAGTACTTC. Translation gives CASSLRRVTETQYF.

This clonotype was seen just once. The V gene is TRBV3-1, the J gene TRBJ1-2; 7 bases match TRBD1. The CDR3 is made up of 13 amino acids. From germline, CDR1 is LGHDT and CDR2 YNNKEL (reference sequence). Germline trimming cut 2 bases from V and 10 bases from J; bases unmatched to any gene: 7. In DNA form, the CDR3 reads TGTGCCAGCAGCCAACGTGGGACAGAAACCTACACCTTC. This sequence encodes CASSQRGTETYTF.

The CDR3 loop reads CASSSGTGGAGRTDTQYF. The CDR3, as DNA: TGTGCCAGCAGTAGTGGGACAGGGGGCGCAGGTCGCACAGATACGCAGTATTTT. V and J are TRBV6-1 and TRBJ2-3, with 12 bases that match TRBD1. Looked up from germline, CDR1 is MNHNS and CDR2 is SASEGT. The CDR3 sequence is 18 residues long. Trimming cost V 5 bases and J 1 base; bases outside gene matches: 10.

The CDR3 loop reads CASSPTSGSQSQHF. The CDR3 DNA follows: TGTGCCAGCAGCCCAACATCCGGGTCCCAGTCCCAGCATTTT. The chain is built from TRBV16 and TRBJ1-5; D unclear. This CDR3 contains 14 residues. Trimming removed 4 bases at V and 11 bases at J, with 18 bases between. Looked up from germline, CDR1 is KGHSY and CDR2 is FQNENV.

This clonotype was seen once. This chain links TRBV7-2 with TRBJ2-5; 7 bases match TRBD2. V was pared by 5 bases and J by 2 bases, with 5 bases of the junction left unmatched. The germline V gene has CDR1 SGHTA and CDR2 FQGNSA. The CDR3 consists of 14 residues. The CDR3 reads CASSQAGIQETQYF. As DNA, the CDR3 is TGTGCCAGCAGCCAAGCGGGGATACAAGAGACCCAGTACTTC.

This clonotype showed up just a few times. The gene calls are TRBV4-3 and TRBJ2-2; a possible D gene is TRBD1 (6 bases). The CDR3 runs to 19 residues. Germline V gives CDR1 LGHNA, CDR2 YSLEER. V lost 1 base to trimming and J lost 0 bases, with 18 bases between them. The CDR3 loop reads CASSQAGVVWSSNTGELFF. Here the CDR3 DNA reads TGCGCCAGCAGCCAAGCAGGGGTGGTGTGGTCCTCGAACACCGGGGAGCTGTTTTTT.

The chain employs TRBV4-1 and TRBJ1-5; D gene uncertain. Germline assignment: CDR1 MGHRA and CDR2 YSYEKL. There are 17 residues in the CDR3. The V and J ends lost 1 base and 1 base respectively, with 14 bases between them. DNA of the CDR3: TGCGCCAGCAGCCAAGGGTTGACGGGAGGAAGCAATCAGCCCCAGCATTTT. Its protein is CASSQGLTGGSNQPQHF.

The gene calls are TRBV6-5 and TRBJ2-7, with 7 bases identical to TRBD1. Germline trimming cut 5 bases from V and 3 bases from J; bases unmatched to any gene: 4. CDR1 and CDR2 (germline): MNHEY, SVGAGI. This CDR3 is 13 amino acids long. The CDR3 DNA reads as TGTGCCAGCAGTCAAGACAGGGTCTACGAGCAGTACTTC. Protein: CASSQDRVYEQYF.

The chain has TRBV2 and TRBJ2-1; no clear D gene. The CDR3 sequence is 13 residues long. V was trimmed by 7 bases and J by 0 bases, leaving 7 bases between them. Germline CDR1 is SNHLY and CDR2 is FYNNEI. CDR3 residues: CASTADSYNEQFF. In DNA form, the CDR3 reads TGTGCCAGCACGGCTGACTCCTACAATGAGCAGTTCTTC.

This clonotype was seen once. The chain joins TRBV30 to TRBJ1-5; the match to TRBD1 covers 7 bases. Germline CDR1 is GTSNPN and CDR2 is SVGIG (reference sequence). With 5 bases clipped from V and 5 bases from J, the junction kept 3 bases outside the gene matches. The CDR3 sequence is 12 residues long. The CDR3 protein is CAWGTAHQPQHF. For the CDR3, the DNA is TGTGCCTGGGGGACAGCGCATCAGCCCCAGCATTTT.

This sequence joins TRBV6-6 and TRBJ2-1, with 13 bases aligning to TRBD2. Germline-derived CDR1 and CDR2 are MNHNY and SVGAGI (reference sequence). Germline trimming cut 2 bases from V and 8 bases from J; bases unmatched to any gene: 3. CDR3 size: 15 residues. CDR3 residues: CASSYPGLAGYEQFF. The CDR3 region has the DNA TGTGCCAGCAGTTACCCGGGACTAGCGGGATATGAGCAGTTCTTC.

The chain has TRBV30 and TRBJ1-4; a weak D match, TRBD1 (6 bases). The germline V and J ends were trimmed by 1 base and 3 bases, with 12 bases remaining between them. The CDR3 length is 15 residues. Germline CDR1 reads GTSNPN; CDR2 reads SVGIG (reference sequence). The CDR3 sequence: CAWSANRVPNEKLFF. The CDR3 DNA follows: TGTGCCTGGAGTGCAAACAGGGTCCCTAATGAAAAACTGTTTTTT.

This chain uses TRBV7-2 with TRBJ2-2; the match to TRBD1 covers 8 bases. The CDR3 sequence is 16 residues long. CDR1 SGHTA and CDR2 FQGNSA come from the germline V gene. The junction had 7 bases not matched to a gene; V was cut back by 6 bases and J by 1 base. CDR3 in DNA: TGTGCCAGCAGGACAACAGGGGGAAGGAACACCGGGGAGCTGTTTTTT. Its protein product is CASRTTGGRNTGELFF.

CDR3 nucleotide sequence: TGCAGTGCTAGTAGCGGGAGGTCCACCTACGAGCAGTACTTC. It specifies CSASSGRSTYEQYF. The rearrangement links TRBV20-1 to TRBJ2-7; 10 bases fit TRBD2. The junction had 4 bases not matched to a gene; V was cut back by 3 bases and J by 2 bases. The CDR3 totals 14 residues. Germline CDR1 reads DFQATT; CDR2 reads SNEGSKA (reference sequence).

This clonotype turned up a few times. This sequence joins TRBV20-1 and TRBJ2-7; 10 bases are shared with TRBD2. V was pared by 8 bases and J by 3 bases, with 13 bases of the junction left unmatched. The CDR3 consists of 15 residues. Germline V lookup: CDR1 DFQATT, CDR2 SNEGSKA (reference sequence). The CDR3 nucleotides read TGCAGTCCCAAATTACTAGCGGGGCCAGACTACGAGCAGTACTTC. Its protein is CSPKLLAGPDYEQYF.